This T cell receptor beta chain was sequenced in a study of blood T cell repertoires in COVID-19. In the study overall: COVID-19 samples from acute and convalescent phases originated in the United States, Italy and Spain. Nucleic acid was either cDNA or gDNA, and it came from T cells, B-cell-depleted T cells, or PBMCs.

Between the trimmed V and J ends, which lost 3 bases and 3 bases, there was a span of 11 bases. Germline lookup yields CDR1 SQVTM and CDR2 ANQGSEA. There are 13 residues in the CDR3. In the authors' methods: Counts of nucleated cells, estimated from reference gene primer amplification, were obtained. Profiled with immunoSEQ multiplex PCR; TCRdb holds only in-frame clones, not every one. V and J calls plus clone size are reproduced from that table; the DNA served to infer D and trimming. Of around 400,000 clones listed, about four fifths are singletons. Recovered status applied to Cohort 3 donors who had two consecutive negative PCRs. It also applied to those with clearance or with symptom resolution.

Sequenced sample: PBMCs or T cells enriched from blood (not recorded which). This TCR was sampled from a woman in her fifties or sixties who had recovered from COVID-19. V usage is TRBV29-1 and J usage is TRBJ2-5; unclear D gene. CDR3 in amino acids: CSVEIVVEETQYF. The CDR3 DNA is TGCAGCGTTGAGATTGTAGTTGAAGAGACCCAGTACTTC.